The 7 T cell receptor beta chains listed next were all sequenced from one sample in a study of T cell responses to AZD1222 COVID-19 vaccine. Method: immunoSEQ multiplex PCR; TCRdb's copy keeps in-frame clones and lacks some. Of 130,000 to 150,000 clones detected, about 90% appear once; the ten largest clones hold 5% to 6.5%. The starting material was peripheral blood, obtained on day 0 of AZD1222 vaccination. These receptors were obtained from an adult in good health.

This clone was counted a single time. V gene TRBV21-1 combines with J gene TRBJ2-3; TRBD2 is the table's D call and was not checked against the DNA. TRBV21-1 is an annotated pseudogene. This CDR3 region has 16 residues. CDR3 sequence (DNA): TGTGCCAGCAGCCAGAGGGAGGGAGCCGACACAGATACGCAGTATTTT. Amino acid sequence: CASSQREGADTDTQYF.

The chain has TRBV7-3 and TRBJ2-1; tentative D call: TRBD1 (6 bases). The CDR3 spans 16 residues. The V gene's germline CDR1 is SGHTA and CDR2 FQGTGA. The V end lost 5 bases, the J end lost 9 bases, and 23 bases lay between the germline ends. The CDR3 sequence: CASSLTGTPAIGEQFF. The CDR3 DNA reads as TGTGCCAGCAGCCTTACCGGGACACCCGCGATTGGTGAGCAGTTCTTC.

This sequence joins TRBV9 and TRBJ2-1; D not certain. V gave up 0 bases and J gave up 0 bases, with 7 bases separating them. The CDR3 is 15 amino acids. Per germline, CDR1 SGDLS and CDR2 YYNGEE. CDR3 amino acids: CASSVGASSYNEQFF. The DNA of the CDR3 is TGTGCCAGCAGCGTAGGCGCAAGCTCCTACAATGAGCAGTTCTTC.

The J gene is TRBJ2-1, the V gene TRBV7-3; no reliable D call. The CDR3 length is 12 residues. V was pared by 1 base and J by 8 bases, with 6 bases between. Germline CDR1 and CDR2: SGHTA and FQGTGA. The CDR3 coding sequence is TGTGCCAGCAGCTTAAATAGAGATGAGCAGTTCTTC. Protein: CASSLNRDEQFF. Together with reference TRBV7-3 and TRBJ2-1, the CDR3 gives the full variable domain: GAGVSQTPSNKVTEKGKYVELRCDPISGHTALYWYRQSLGQGPEFLIYFQGTGAADDSGLPNDRFFAVRPEGSVSTLKIQRTERGDSAVYLCASSLNRDEQFFGPGTRLTVL.

This clone was seen only once. The gene calls are TRBV7-2 and TRBJ1-1; the match to TRBD1 covers 9 bases. Germline CDR1 and CDR2: SGHTA and FQGNSA. J was trimmed by 4 bases and V by 5 bases; bases with no gene match: 5. The CDR3 length is 14 residues. The chain's CDR3 is CASSPQGAVTEAFF. The CDR3 coding sequence is TGTGCCAGCAGCCCACAGGGGGCGGTCACTGAAGCTTTCTTT.

The V call is TRBV6-2 or TRBV6-3, the J call TRBJ2-5; TRBD1 matches at 10 bases. The CDR3 is 15 amino acids. V lost 4 bases, J lost 4 bases, and 6 bases stayed unmatched. Germline V gene lookup returns CDR1 MNHEY and CDR2 SVGEGT. CDR3 DNA sequence: TGTGCCAGCAGTTTGGGACAGGGGAGGGTAGAGACCCAGTACTTC. Amino acid sequence: CASSLGQGRVETQYF.

The chain couples TRBV30 to TRBJ1-1; the D is unclear. Trimming pared 0 bases from V and 0 bases from J, leaving 11 bases between. Germline V gene lookup returns CDR1 GTSNPN and CDR2 SVGIG (reference sequence). CDR3 length: 15 amino acids. As DNA, the CDR3 is TGTGCCTGGAGTGTGAGTCAGCTCATGAACACTGAAGCTTTCTTT. This translates into CAWSVSQLMNTEAFF.